This is a list of T cell receptor beta chains from one sample in a study of blood T cell repertoires in COVID-19. The table came from immunoSEQ multiplex PCR; TCRdb's copy has only in-frame clones and leaves some out. The data show over 250,000 clones, over 70% seen once. Sequenced: peripheral blood. The receptor set was obtained from a woman in her 70s with COVID-19, enrolled during active disease. Each CDR3 is given with its conserved first and last residue. A D gene is named only where the DNA matches it firmly. A row's size may be missing; if present it is once, few, many or a size class.

13,.,TRBV30,TRBJ2-7,TRBD1,CAWSGQGMGEQYF,TGTGCCTGGAGTGGACAGGGGATGGGCGAGCAGTACTTC
11,.,TRBV25-1,TRBJ2-3,.,CASSWGTTQYF,TGTGCCAGCAGCTGGGGCACTACGCAGTATTTT
14,.,TRBV3-1/TRBV3-2,TRBJ2-1,.,CASSHSLDVHEQFF,TGTGCCAGCAGCCACTCCCTAGATGTGCATGAGCAGTTCTTC
13,.,TRBV30,TRBJ1-2,.,CAWSFGADYGYTF,TGTGCCTGGAGTTTTGGAGCGGACTATGGCTACACCTTC
14,.,TRBV5-1,TRBJ2-1,TRBD2,CASNSGRGYNEQFF,TGCGCCAGCAACAGCGGGAGAGGGTACAATGAGCAGTTCTTC
15,.,TRBV27,TRBJ2-3,.,CASSPQGQQTYTQYF,TGTGCCAGCAGCCCTCAGGGCCAACAGACTTATACGCAGTATTTT
14,.,TRBV3-1/TRBV3-2,TRBJ2-3,.,CASSQEGASDTQYF,TGTGCCAGCAGCCAAGAAGGGGCATCAGATACGCAGTATTTT
14,.,TRBV28,TRBJ1-5,.,CATSWEGGFQPQHF,TGTGCCACCTCTTGGGAGGGAGGATTTCAGCCCCAGCATTTT
15,.,TRBV28,TRBJ2-2,TRBD2,CASSYTGGNTGELFF,TGTGCCAGCAGTTACACGGGGGGAAACACCGGGGAGCTGTTTTTT
15,.,TRBV19,TRBJ1-3,.,CASSKRDITGNTIYF,TGTGCCAGTAGTAAACGGGACATCACTGGAAACACCATATATTTT
14,.,TRBV19,TRBJ2-1,.,CASSNQGPYNEQFF,TGTGCCAGTAGTAACCAGGGGCCTTACAATGAGCAGTTCTTC
14,.,TRBV19,TRBJ2-5,TRBD1,CASRNRGQGETQYF,TGTGCCAGTAGAAACAGGGGGCAGGGAGAGACCCAGTACTTC
15,.,TRBV7-9,TRBJ2-1,TRBD2,CASSLAPTSGKEQFF,TGTGCCAGCAGCTTAGCGCCGACTAGCGGGAAGGAGCAGTTCTTC
13,few,TRBV6-2/TRBV6-3,TRBJ1-1,.,CASSLTGNTEAFF,TGTGCCAGCAGTCTCACAGGGAACACTGAAGCTTTCTTT
15,.,TRBV3-1/TRBV3-2,TRBJ2-2,TRBD2,CASSQAGEYTGELFF,TGTGCCAGCAGTCAAGCGGGAGAGTACACCGGGGAGCTGTTTTTT
13,.,TRBV29-1,TRBJ2-5,.,CSVAPGSQETQYF,TGCAGCGTAGCGCCCGGGAGCCAAGAGACCCAGTACTTC
13,once,TRBV6-5,TRBJ2-7,.,CASSYARGHEQYF,TGTGCCAGCAGTTACGCCAGGGGCCACGAGCAGTACTTC
16,.,TRBV6-2/TRBV6-3,TRBJ2-2,.,CASSLRSGVGAGELFF,TGTGCCAGCAGCTTACGATCCGGGGTCGGGGCCGGGGAGCTGTTTTTT
14,.,TRBV28,TRBJ2-7,.,CASSLASAAREQYF,TGTGCCAGCAGTTTAGCGTCGGCGGCGCGTGAGCAGTACTTC
16,.,TRBV9,TRBJ2-5,TRBD2,CASSESSGRFEETQYF,TGTGCCAGCAGCGAGTCTAGCGGGAGGTTCGAAGAGACCCAGTACTTC
17,.,TRBV30,TRBJ2-2,TRBD2,CAWMSGGLAGVNGELFF,TGTGCCTGGATGTCAGGGGGACTAGCGGGAGTGAACGGGGAGCTGTTTTTT
14,once,TRBV27,TRBJ2-5,TRBD1,CASSLDRVGETQYF,TGTGCCAGCAGTTTAGACAGGGTTGGAGAGACCCAGTACTTC
13,once,TRBV2,TRBJ2-7,TRBD2,CASSGLAAGEQYF,TGTGCCAGCAGTGGACTAGCGGCGGGTGAGCAGTACTTC
15,.,TRBV7-2,TRBJ2-7,TRBD2,CASSLRGEGSYEQYF,TGTGCCAGCAGCTTAAGAGGGGAGGGATCCTACGAGCAGTACTTC
14,.,TRBV2,TRBJ1-5,TRBD1,CASGENRGDQPQHF,TGTGCCAGCGGGGAAAACAGGGGGGATCAGCCCCAGCATTTT
13,.,TRBV7-3,TRBJ2-3,.,CASSGGSTDTQYF,TGTGCCAGCAGTGGCGGGAGCACAGATACGCAGTATTTT
16,.,TRBV3-1/TRBV3-2,TRBJ1-4,.,CASSQDSGGGNEKLFF,TGTGCCAGCAGCCAAGATTCTGGGGGGGGCAATGAAAAACTGTTTTTT
14,once,TRBV5-1,TRBJ2-7,.,CASSLGQENYEQYF,TGCGCCAGCAGCTTGGGGCAGGAAAACTACGAGCAGTACTTC
13,.,TRBV30,TRBJ1-5,.,CAWSRGTSRPQHF,TGTGCCTGGAGTCGAGGGACTTCTAGGCCCCAGCATTTT
17,.,TRBV5-4,TRBJ2-7,TRBD2,CASSGRTGLAGSYEQYF,TGTGCCAGCAGCGGGAGGACGGGTCTAGCGGGTTCTTACGAGCAGTACTTC
15,.,TRBV19,TRBJ2-7,TRBD2,CASSYRLAGSYEQYF,TGTGCCAGTAGTTATAGACTAGCGGGCTCCTACGAGCAGTACTTC
15,.,TRBV19,TRBJ1-1,.,CASSASADGGTEAFF,TGTGCCAGTAGTGCGTCCGCCGACGGGGGCACTGAAGCTTTCTTT